Listed below are T cell receptor beta chains from one sample, sequenced in a study of blood T cell repertoires in COVID-19. Assay used: immunoSEQ multiplex PCR; TCRdb lists only in-frame clones, some missing. This table has more than 70,000 clones, 60% to 85% appearing once. What was sequenced was peripheral blood. These receptors were taken from a human donor in a cohort sampled during active COVID-19. The CDR3 runs from the conserved cysteine through the conserved F or W. A D gene is named only where the DNA matches it firmly. Only some rows state a clone size, as once, few, many or a class for expanded clones.

.	TRBV9	.	TRBJ2-7	TGTGCCAGCAGCGTAGGCGCTACTAGCTCCTACGAGCAGTACTTC	CASSVGATSSYEQYF
.	TRBV5-1	.	TRBJ1-2	TGCGCCAGCAGCTTAGGCCAGGCCGGGGGTGGCTACACCTTC	CASSLGQAGGGYTF
TRBD1	TRBV5-4	.	TRBJ1-2	TGTGCCAGCAGCTTCGCAGGGGGCCATGGCTACACCTTC	CASSFAGGHGYTF
.	TRBV27	few	TRBJ1-1	TGTGCCAGCAGTTTATCCGGGGTCTGGGGGAACACTGAAGCTTTCTTT	CASSLSGVWGNTEAFF
TRBD2	TRBV11-1	.	TRBJ2-7	TGTGCCACCCCTGGGTCGGGGGGGCTTCACGAGCAGTACTTC	CATPGSGGLHEQYF
.	TRBV27	.	TRBJ2-7	TGTGCCAGCAGCCTAGCGCAATCCTACGAGCAGTACTTC	CASSLAQSYEQYF
TRBD1	TRBV2	.	TRBJ2-1	TGTGCCAGCTCACCGGGACAGGGTGTCTACAATGAGCAGTTCTTC	CASSPGQGVYNEQFF
.	TRBV30	.	TRBJ1-4	TGTGCCTGGAGCCACAGGGCTCCTAATGAAAAACTGTTTTTT	CAWSHRAPNEKLFF
.	TRBV11-2	.	TRBJ1-1	TGTGCCAGCAGCCCGCTTAGAGGGAGGACTGAAGCTTTCTTT	CASSPLRGRTEAFF
TRBD1	TRBV2	few	TRBJ1-5	TGTGCCAGCACGGACAGGGAGGACAATCAGCCCCAGCATTTT	CASTDREDNQPQHF
.	TRBV5-6	.	TRBJ2-2	TGTGCCAGCAGTCGGGCCGGGGAGCTGTTTTTT	CASSRAGELFF
.	TRBV5-4	.	TRBJ1-2	TGTGCCAGCAGCTTGGGGCCTGCTTATGGCTACACCTTC	CASSLGPAYGYTF
.	TRBV21-1	.	TRBJ1-6	TGTGCCAGCAGCAAAGCCGAGGAGCATAATTCACCCCTCCACTTT	CASSKAEEHNSPLHF
.	TRBV28	once	TRBJ1-1	TGTGCCAGCAGTGCCCGGGACACCATGAACACTGAAGCTTTCTTT	CASSARDTMNTEAFF